This T cell receptor (beta chain) was sequenced for a study of T cell repertoires in cytomegalovirus infection. On the study more broadly: Both recently identified HLA-C-restricted and well-studied HLA-B-restricted CMV epitopes were used in the study.

Germline lookup yields CDR1 MDHEN and CDR2 SYDVKM. CDR3 length: 16 residues. Trimming took 4 bases from V and 7 from J, leaving 19 bases between them. In TCRdb, the reads were re-called with MiXCR into one record per CDR3 protein. The sample contains some 350,000 distinct CDR3 sequences, almost 30% of which appear only once. Findings and caveats of the study: CMV carriers having the relevant HLA were flagged by cumulative public TCR beta family frequency.

With respect to this clonotype: The antigen is undetermined.

This clonotype was sampled from a human donor in good health (CMV status not recorded). Some clones in this sample may be carry-over from other donors' samples. The chain links TRBV28 to TRBJ1-4, with D perhaps TRBD1 (6 bases). The starting material was cultured PBMCs, obtained from culture after CMV antigen stimulation. The CDR3 DNA reads as TGTGCCAGCAGTTCCTTGGGGGGGGGGGCGAGTGAAAAACTGTTTTTT. Protein sequence: CASSSLGGGASEKLFF.